This T cell receptor beta chain stems from a study of T cells expressing NK-cell markers. The overall study: Of eight sequenced donors, seven were HCMV-seropositive and one HCMV-seronegative.

The CDR3 is 11 residues long. Germline loops: CDR1 MNHEY, CDR2 SVGAGI. Study-level findings and limits: Several donors likewise had their CD3+CD56-NKG2C+ fraction led by these clonotypes. Top CD8+ clonotypes included the dominant CD3+CD56+NKG2C+ clonotypes in several donors.

TCRdb re-called the 5' RACE reads and gives one entry per CDR3 protein, without DNA. Found here are some 280,000 distinct CDR3 sequences; the top ten clones hold about 0.39%. Comments on this clonotype: The antigen is undetermined.

The TCR comes from a young man in good health. This sequence joins TRBV6-5 and TRBJ1-3. Material for sequencing was blood T cells: a sorted CD56 or NKG2C T cell subset, CD4+ or CD8+ T cells, or bulk PBMC T cells (not recorded which). The CDR3 protein is CASSYRDTIYF.